This T cell receptor beta chain was sequenced in a study of blood T cell repertoires in COVID-19. CDR3 size: 13 residues. V gave up 2 bases and J gave up 14 bases; unmatched junction bases: 8. Germline values: CDR1 GTSNPN, CDR2 SVGIG (reference sequence). The method was immunoSEQ multiplex PCR; TCRdb's version includes in-frame clones alone and lacks a portion of them. The sample includes 160,000 or so clones, roughly 90% of them seen just once. The sequenced material came from peripheral blood. This sequence originates from a man aged 60 to 75 with acute or convalescent COVID-19. V and J are TRBV30 and TRBJ1-4; 10 nucleotides agree with TRBD1. The chain's CDR3 is CAWSPGRTGGLFF. The CDR3 coding sequence is TGTGCCTGGAGTCCTGGGAGGACAGGGGGTCTGTTTTTT.